This T cell receptor beta chain comes out of a study of PD-L1 blockade in urothelial cancer. CDR1 and CDR2 (germline): SGHAT, FQNNGV. V was trimmed by 3 bases and J by 6 bases, leaving 11 bases between them. The CDR3 sequence is 13 residues long. Study-level points and caveats: Tumor-associated clones in the blood of durable-benefit patients grew more at 3 weeks. When pretreatment blood TCR clonality was below the median, it predicted better survival.

A note on this clone: Its antigen remains unidentified.

Synthetic TCR analog templates were added to each PCR reaction. This table comes from immunoSEQ multiplex PCR, and its TCRdb copy is limited to in-frame clones, with some not included. The data hold under 45,000 clones, with 82% observed a single time. Specimen: PBMCs, collected around atezolizumab (anti-PD-L1) treatment. This TCR was recovered from a man aged 60-69 years with urothelial cancer. The gene calls are TRBV11-2 and TRBJ2-5, with a tentative D call TRBD1 (5 bases). CDR3 sequence reads: CASSFSDKQTQYF. Written as DNA, the CDR3 is TGTGCCAGCAGCTTCTCGGACAAGCAGACCCAGTACTTC.